Sequencing of this T cell receptor (beta chain) was carried out in a study of shared clonotypes between healthy human individuals. It was across several immunoSEQ plates that each subset's genomic DNA was evenly split. TCRdb's table, derived via immunoSEQ multiplex PCR, lists solely in-frame clones and lacks some. The sample holds roughly 2.1 million clones; about 93% are singletons and the top ten take more than 1.5%. Points from the study as a whole: Non-shared clonotypes displayed generation probabilities falling below those of clonotypes present in all four donors. Generally, naive subsets came out with larger estimated richness than memory subsets. How much donors shared clonotypes was expected to be affected by sequencing depth.

Per germline, CDR1 MDHEN and CDR2 SYDVKM. The CDR3 has 17 residues. V lost 6 bases, J lost 3 bases, and 23 bases lay in between. Naivety among CD8 cells was defined by CD45RO negativity and positive CCR7 selection, thereby excluding terminally differentiated effector memory CD45RA+ cells. This clone was detected only once. Its cognate antigen is unknown. The source is a man aged 18 to 30 in good health. Some clones in this sample may be carry-over from other donors' samples. The sample was naive CD8+ T cells from PBMCs. The V gene is TRBV28, the J gene TRBJ1-2; D not certain. CDR3 nucleotide sequence: TGTGCCAGCAGCTCCAGCACGACCGGATGGGGATACTATGGCTACACCTTC. It encodes CASSSSTTGWGYYGYTF.